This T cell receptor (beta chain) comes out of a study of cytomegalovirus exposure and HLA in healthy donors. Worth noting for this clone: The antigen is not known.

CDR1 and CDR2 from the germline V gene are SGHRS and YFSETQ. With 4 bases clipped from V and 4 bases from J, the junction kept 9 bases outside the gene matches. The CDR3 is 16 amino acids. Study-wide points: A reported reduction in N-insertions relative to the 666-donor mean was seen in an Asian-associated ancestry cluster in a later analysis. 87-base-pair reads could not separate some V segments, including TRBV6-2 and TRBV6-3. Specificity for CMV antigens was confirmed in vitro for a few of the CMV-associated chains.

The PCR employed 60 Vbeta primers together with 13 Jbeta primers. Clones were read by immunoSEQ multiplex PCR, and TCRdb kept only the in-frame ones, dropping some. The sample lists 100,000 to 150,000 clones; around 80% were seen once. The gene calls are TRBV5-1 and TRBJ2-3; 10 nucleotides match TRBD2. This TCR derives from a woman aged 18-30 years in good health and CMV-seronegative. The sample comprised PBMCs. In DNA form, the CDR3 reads TGCGCCAGCAGCCCGGGGGACCTAGCGGGAGCAGATACGCAGTATTTT. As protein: CASSPGDLAGADTQYF. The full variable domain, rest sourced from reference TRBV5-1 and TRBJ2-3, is KAGVTQTPRYLIKTRGQQVTLSCSPISGHRSVSWYQQTPGQGLQFLFEYFSETQRNKGNFPGRFSGRQFSNSRSEMNVSTLELGDSALYLCASSPGDLAGADTQYFGPGTRLTVL.